This T cell receptor beta chain was recovered during a study of tumor and adjacent non-tumor tissue in lung cancer (dated by TCRdb to 2017 to 2018). In the study overall: Of the cohort, eleven to twelve patients had adenocarcinoma, 2 had squamous cell carcinoma and 1 had small cell lung cancer. TCRbeta CDR3 sequencing was performed on roughly 27 paired specimens, with one tumor sample and one normal lung sample collected per patient. Sequencing generated a total of 95 million to 150 million productive TCRbeta reads, averaging roughly 4.3 million reads per sample. Using bulk TCRbeta repertoires from 15 lung cancer patients, the study set lung tumor tissue side by side with matched distant non-tumor lung tissue. The roughly 15 patients were aged about 31 to 76 years, included about 10 men and 5 women, and had TNM stage I to III disease. Overall study outcomes, separate from this receptor: Because peripheral blood was not sequenced, blood TCRbeta repertoires in the lung cancer patients of the study were not examined. With only around 15 patients in the cohort, the authors noted that larger samples and more detailed clinical data are needed. The sequencing platform is not named in the methods, and unique molecular identifiers are not mentioned. A significantly larger cumulative share of the repertoire was made up by the top 100 clones in normal lung than in tumor tissue. Significantly higher TCR diversity was found in younger patients, and higher tumor TCR diversity was associated with shorter overall and disease-free survival. TCR diversity (inverse Simpson) was significantly higher in tumor than in normal lung tissue (roughly 430 vs 170, P = 0.0075, Mann-Whitney U test).

Libraries came from multiplex PCR. Sequencing was performed on an Illumina HiSeq 2500. TCRbeta libraries were constructed through three rounds of nested PCR with primers (Table S4) according to protocols modified from ARM-PCR. Before sequencing, PCR products in the 200-500 bp range were cut out of the gel and cleaned up using the QIAquick gel extraction kit. On the study's bioinformatics: Trimmomatic was used to clean the reads, FLASH merged the cleaned reads into complete CDR3 sequences, and MiTCR assigned the sequences to V(D)J germline segments. Clonal diversity was calculated as the inverse Simpson's index using VDJtools. Productive reads were defined as in-frame sequences without a premature stop codon. The public reads were quality trimmed at Q25 with fastp and then assembled into clones with MiXCR by TCRdb, keeping productive beta chains. Rows matching on CDR3 protein sequence are summarized as one entry with the most common DNA and genes. TCRdb's processing, not the authors', yielded these V and J calls. Here the sample has tens of thousands of distinct CDR3 sequences; about 70% occur a single time. Jointly, the top ten make up around 18% of the sample.

To note about this clonotype: Its antigen is not yet known. A much larger clone is a single base away; this may be a read error.

CDR1 SNHLY and CDR2 FYNNEI are derived from the germline V gene. Counted from cysteine to phenylalanine, this CDR3 has 19 amino acids. Only the CDR3 portion is preserved as DNA: 57 bases, with reading frame beginning at the first base. RNA was isolated from bulk, unsorted tissue, and RNA quality was assessed with a NanoDrop ND-1000 and an Agilent 2100. All donors had newly diagnosed lung cancer, had not received prior chemotherapy, and were admitted for thoracic surgery in China between August and November 2014. Anyone who had undergone radiotherapy or chemotherapy before, or who had another cancer at the same time, was left out of the study. Surgical tissue pieces of about 1-2.2 cm3 were preserved in RNAlater solution and were kept at -80 degrees C until use.

Sequences were obtained from lung tumor tissue. The rearrangement joined TRBV2 to TRBJ2-7, with 12 junctional bases fitting TRBD1. The origin of this receptor is a man aged 55 to 70 with non-small cell lung cancer. The CDR3 loop reads CANSEAPGQGARMTYEQYF. The DNA sequence is as follows: TGTGCCAACAGTGAAGCGCCGGGACAGGGGGCGAGGATGACCTACGAGCAGTACTTC. The entire variable domain, with the stretches around the CDR3 drawn from the reference TRBV2 and TRBJ2-7 proteins, is EPEVTQTPSHQVTQMGQEVILRCVPISNHLYFYWYRQILGQKVEFLVSFYNNEISEKSEIFDDQFSVERPDGSNFTLKIRSTKLEDSAMYFCANSEAPGQGARMTYEQYFGPGTRLTVT.